Following are 9 T cell receptor beta chains from one sample sequenced in a study of CD8+CD57+ T cells in acquired aplastic anemia. Genomic DNA provided the template from which TCR beta VDJ and CDR3 profiles were obtained. TCRdb called the reads again in MiXCR, with one record for every CDR3 protein. Among about 150,000 distinct CDR3 sequences listed, about 52% were seen once. All patients picked for sequencing had shown, by flow cytometry, an expansion of CD8+CD57+ cells. The sample taken for sequencing was sorted CD4+, CD8+, or CD8+CD57+ T cells (not recorded which) from PBMCs. The receptors here all came from a human donor with aplastic anemia.

The J gene is TRBJ2-7, the V gene TRBV7-6, with no clear D. Germline CDR1 is SGHVS and CDR2 is FNYEAQ. V lost 2 bases and J lost 2, with 10 bases in between. The CDR3 length is 14 residues. CDR3 nucleotide sequence: TGTGCCAGCAGCTTATCACCAGGCCCCTACGAGCAGTACTTC. Amino acids: CASSLSPGPYEQYF.

The V and J genes are TRBV20-1 and TRBJ1-1, with 9 bases fitting TRBD1. Germline lookup yields CDR1 DFQATT and CDR2 SNEGSKA (reference sequence). The CDR3 runs to 12 residues. The J segment lost 9 bases and the V segment lost 4 bases, leaving 6 bases of the junction unmatched. The CDR3 protein is CSANMDRGKAFF. In nucleotides, the CDR3 is TGCAGTGCTAATATGGACAGGGGTAAAGCTTTCTTT.

V and J are TRBV9 and TRBJ2-1; 10 bases agree with TRBD2. The CDR3 has 15 residues. V trimming: 0 bases; J trimming: 6 bases; junction bases outside the gene matches: 3. CDR1 and CDR2 (germline): SGDLS, YYNGEE. CDR3 protein: CASSVASGGPNEQFF. The CDR3, as DNA: TGTGCCAGCAGCGTAGCTAGCGGGGGCCCCAATGAGCAGTTCTTC.

This clonotype was picked up a small number of times. In nucleotides, the CDR3 is TGTGCCACCTCCGCTCAACAGGGACTAGGCGAGCAGTACTTC. Amino acid sequence: CATSAQQGLGEQYF. V gene TRBV19 combines with J gene TRBJ2-7, with 8 bases aligning to TRBD2. This CDR3 has 14 residues. CDR1 is LNHDA, CDR2 SQIVND, per germline (reference sequence). Trimming took 10 bases from V and 6 from J; bases not matched to a gene: 14.

Many counts were recorded for this clonotype. The V gene is TRBV7-6, the J gene TRBJ2-7; D is undetermined. This CDR3 is built from 12 residues. Between the trimmed V and J ends, which lost 3 bases and 7 bases, there was a span of 10 bases. Germline assignment: CDR1 SGHVS and CDR2 FNYEAQ. The CDR3, as DNA: TGTGCCAGCAGCTTCGGCCCGTGGGAGCAGTACTTC. Protein sequence: CASSFGPWEQYF.

V and J are TRBV7-9 and TRBJ1-2; D uncertain. This CDR3 has 10 amino acids. V lost 6 bases and J 12 bases, leaving 11 bases between the germline ends. Per germline, CDR1 SEHNR and CDR2 FQNEAQ (reference sequence). CDR3 protein: CASSDGGNTF. CDR3 bases: TGTGCCAGCAGTGACGGTGGAAACACCTTC.

This clonotype has at least ten counts. The genes are TRBV5-1 and TRBJ1-3; D not resolved. This CDR3 contains 16 residues. The ends were cut back, 0 bases at V and 0 bases at J, with 10 bases in the middle. Germline V gives CDR1 SGHRS, CDR2 YFSETQ. The CDR3 is CASSLDLTASGNTIYF. The CDR3 DNA follows: TGCGCCAGCAGCTTGGATCTAACGGCCTCTGGAAACACCATATATTTT.

In its sample, this clonotype was seen once. The chain has TRBV7-2 and TRBJ2-5; D is ambiguous. V dropped 1 base and J dropped 5 bases, with 11 bases sitting between them. This CDR3 spans 14 amino acids. Germline V gene sequence: CDR1 SGHTA, CDR2 FQGNSA. The CDR3 DNA is TGTGCCAGCAGCTTAGTCGGACCTGGGGAGACCCAGTACTTC. Translating it yields CASSLVGPGETQYF.

This clonotype was seen repeatedly, ten times or more. This chain joins TRBV7-9 and TRBJ2-1; 14 positions match TRBD2. Germline V lookup: CDR1 SEHNR, CDR2 FQNEAQ (reference sequence). The V and J ends lost 3 bases and 6 bases, in that order; junction bases with no gene match: 1. The CDR3 is made up of 15 amino acids. The CDR3 protein is CASSLGTSGSNEQFF. The CDR3 DNA follows: TGTGCCAGCAGCTTGGGGACTAGCGGGAGCAATGAGCAGTTCTTC.